This TCR beta chain was obtained from a study of T cells in Graves' hyperthyroidism and ophthalmopathy (dated by TCRdb to the late 2010s). Regarding the complete study: Peripheral blood was collected at initial diagnosis, before any treatment. To identify TCR V-J signatures that set the groups apart, the researchers used a discovery cohort of 100 or so patients, made up of 40 to 45 with Graves' ophthalmopathy and 55 to 65 with stable Graves' hyperthyroidism. Prospective prediction of ophthalmopathy was tested in an independent validation cohort consisting of 18 to 20 hyperthyroidism patients and some 16 patients who later progressed to ophthalmopathy. The 100 or so discovery patients were divided at random into training and test sets in a 7:3 ratio. Thyroid tissue and blood T-cell repertoires from roughly 6 Graves' hyperthyroidism patients were also compared in the study. After sampling, hyperthyroidism patients received methimazole starting at 30 mg daily, and ophthalmopathy patients received high-dose intravenous methylprednisolone. TCR Vbeta CDR3 sequencing of fewer than 150 peripheral blood samples (over 40 ophthalmopathy, about 74 hyperthyroidism and some 17 progressor patients) is reported in the paper. Results the study describes overall, beyond this receptor: In validation, progression to ophthalmopathy was predicted by the model with almost 71% sensitivity and 72.22% specificity, a median of around 5.9 months before onset. Sample size was not statistically predetermined, and investigators were not blinded to group allocation. Most expanded thyroid clonotypes (frequency above 0.001) were also found in blood, which suggests that blood repertoires may mirror thyroid immune responses. A model built on a 13 V-J signature distinguished ophthalmopathy from stable hyperthyroidism, reaching approximately 89% sensitivity and approximately 81% specificity in cross-validation and 80%/75% in testing.

The sample holds many counts of this clonotype. Its antigen target is currently unknown. No much larger clonotype is one base removed from it; base qualities were not supplied. The TCR beta CDR3 regions were amplified from the RNA transcripts. For the first round of RT-PCR on the TCR CDR3, the HTBI primer set was used together with the Qiagen OneStep RT-PCR kit. Libraries were constructed in a second round of multiplex PCR, after which size selection and purification were performed. Libraries were sequenced paired-end with 100 bp reads on an Illumina HiSeq2000. On the authors' methods: SOAPnuke was used to process the raw data, removing reads that contained adapters or uncalled bases, had a mean Phred below 15, or lacked an exact match to the constant primer or identifier. High-quality paired reads were merged using COPE v1.2.5, and each unique nucleotide sequence was defined as a clonotype. MiTCR v1.1 was used to align clonotypes to the IMGT TRBV, TRBD and TRBJ reference segments. The analysis was restricted to V-J combinations with a frequency above 0.0001, which together covered about 99% of the repertoires. A TCS score was defined as the ratio between F50 (clonal expansion) and ExV (chaos), using BLOSUM62-based TCRdist between CDR3 peptides within each V-J. Welch's t-statistics and random forest reduced 450 to 600 V-J features to fewer than 15, which were used in a naive Bayes classifier (R e1071). TCRdb trimmed the raw reads at Q25, called clones with MiXCR and kept productive beta chains. Rows matching on CDR3 protein sequence are summarized as one entry with the most common DNA and genes. For this entry, the V and J calls and clone size follow TCRdb and not the study's own pipeline. Counted in this sample were about 480,000 distinct CDR3 sequences; approximately 25% of them appeared once. Of the sample, roughly 12% falls within the top ten clones.

V and J are truncated by 3 bases and 1 base respectively, leaving an intervening sequence of 10 bases. Including the terminal cysteine and phenylalanine, the CDR3 comprises 15 residues. The only DNA kept is the CDR3, 45 bases in frame from the first base. CDR1 and CDR2 (LNHDA, SQIVND) derive from the germline V gene (reference sequence). Ophthalmopathy patients had moderately to severely active disease, with a Clinical Activity Score of 3 or more, a NOSPECS grade of 4 or more, and a disease duration of less than 3 months. Patients with uncontrolled infections, other autoimmune diseases, pregnancy or lactation were excluded. Clinical symptoms, serum thyroxine and TRAb, thyroid ultrasound, and orbital computed tomography formed the basis for the diagnoses. PBMCs were separated from under 12 ml of fresh peripheral blood using Ficoll-Paque density gradient centrifugation. Total RNA was extracted with Trizol reagent, and quality was checked on an Agilent 2100 Bioanalyzer.

The clonotype comes from a woman younger than 45 with Graves' ophthalmopathy. Sequenced input: blood. The rearranged chain carries TRBV19 and TRBJ2-4; no D gene can be assigned with confidence. The DNA sequence reads TGTGCCAGTAGTATCTACATTTCGGCCAAAAACATTCAGTACTTC. Its protein reads: CASSIYISAKNIQYF.